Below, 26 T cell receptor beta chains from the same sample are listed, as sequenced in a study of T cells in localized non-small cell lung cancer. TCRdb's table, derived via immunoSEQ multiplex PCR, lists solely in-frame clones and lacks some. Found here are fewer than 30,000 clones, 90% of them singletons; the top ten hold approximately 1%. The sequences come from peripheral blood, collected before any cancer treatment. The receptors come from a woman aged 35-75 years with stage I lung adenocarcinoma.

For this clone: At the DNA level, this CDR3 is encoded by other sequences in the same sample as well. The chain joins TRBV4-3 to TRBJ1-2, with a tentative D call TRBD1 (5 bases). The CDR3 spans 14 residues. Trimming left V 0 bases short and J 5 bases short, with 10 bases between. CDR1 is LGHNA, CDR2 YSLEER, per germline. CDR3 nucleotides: TGCGCCAGCAGCCAAGATCTGGGGCTATATGGCTACACCTTC. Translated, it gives CASSQDLGLYGYTF.

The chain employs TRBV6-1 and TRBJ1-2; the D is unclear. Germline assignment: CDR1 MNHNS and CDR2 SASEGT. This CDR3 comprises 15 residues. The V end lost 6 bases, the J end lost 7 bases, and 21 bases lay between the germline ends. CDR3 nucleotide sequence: TGTGCCAGCAGCCGCCTGCAGGACTCGCGAAGTGGCTACACCTTC. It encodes CASSRLQDSRSGYTF.

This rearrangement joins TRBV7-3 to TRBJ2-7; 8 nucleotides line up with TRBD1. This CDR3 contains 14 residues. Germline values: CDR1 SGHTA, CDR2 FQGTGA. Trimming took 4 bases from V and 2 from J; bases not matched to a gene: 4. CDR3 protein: CASSSGQAPYEQYF. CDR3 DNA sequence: TGTGCCAGCAGCTCGGGACAGGCTCCCTACGAGCAGTACTTC.

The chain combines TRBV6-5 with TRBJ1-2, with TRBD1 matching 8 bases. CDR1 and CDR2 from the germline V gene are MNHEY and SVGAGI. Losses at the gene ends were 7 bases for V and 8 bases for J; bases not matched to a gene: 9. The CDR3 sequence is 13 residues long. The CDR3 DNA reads TGTGCCAGCACCAACCGACAGGGGAAAGGCTACACCTTC. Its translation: CASTNRQGKGYTF.

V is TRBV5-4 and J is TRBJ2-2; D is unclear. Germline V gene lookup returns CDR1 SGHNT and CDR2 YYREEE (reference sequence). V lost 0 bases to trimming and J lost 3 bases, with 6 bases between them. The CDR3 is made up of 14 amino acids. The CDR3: CASSLESDTGELFF. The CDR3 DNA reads TGTGCCAGCAGCTTGGAGAGCGACACCGGGGAGCTGTTTTTT.

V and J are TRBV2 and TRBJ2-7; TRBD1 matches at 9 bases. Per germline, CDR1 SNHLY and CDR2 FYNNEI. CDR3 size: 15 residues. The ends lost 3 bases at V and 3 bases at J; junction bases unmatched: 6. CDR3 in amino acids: CASSEGGTGFYEQYF. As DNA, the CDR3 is TGTGCCAGCAGTGAGGGGGGGACAGGGTTCTACGAGCAGTACTTC.

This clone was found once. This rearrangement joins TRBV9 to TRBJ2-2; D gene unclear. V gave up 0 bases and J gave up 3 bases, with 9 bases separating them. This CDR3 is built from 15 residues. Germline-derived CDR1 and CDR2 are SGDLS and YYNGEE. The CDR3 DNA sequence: TGTGCCAGCAGCGTAGTGGTTGAGGACACCGGGGAGCTGTTTTTT. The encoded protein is CASSVVVEDTGELFF.

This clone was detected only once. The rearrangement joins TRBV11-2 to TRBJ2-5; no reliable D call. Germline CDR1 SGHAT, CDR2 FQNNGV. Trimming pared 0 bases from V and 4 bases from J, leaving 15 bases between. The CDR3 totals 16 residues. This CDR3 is CASSLDQTRWGETQYF. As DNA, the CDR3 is TGTGCCAGCAGCTTAGATCAGACCCGATGGGGAGAGACCCAGTACTTC.

This CDR3 reads CASSLDPWARGNQPQHF. CDR3 sequence (DNA): TGTGCCAGCAGCTTAGACCCTTGGGCGCGGGGCAATCAGCCCCAGCATTTT. This chain links TRBV7-2 with TRBJ1-5; D is unclear. Looked up from germline, CDR1 is SGHTA and CDR2 is FQGNSA. V was clipped by 1 base and J by 2 bases, with 15 bases between them. This CDR3 has 17 residues.

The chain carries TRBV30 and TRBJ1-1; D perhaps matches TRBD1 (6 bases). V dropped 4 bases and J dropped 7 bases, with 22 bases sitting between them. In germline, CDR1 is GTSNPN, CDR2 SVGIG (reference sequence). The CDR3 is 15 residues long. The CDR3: CAWKKVMGGALEAFF. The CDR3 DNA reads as TGTGCCTGGAAGAAGGTTATGGGGGGCGCCCTTGAAGCTTTCTTT.

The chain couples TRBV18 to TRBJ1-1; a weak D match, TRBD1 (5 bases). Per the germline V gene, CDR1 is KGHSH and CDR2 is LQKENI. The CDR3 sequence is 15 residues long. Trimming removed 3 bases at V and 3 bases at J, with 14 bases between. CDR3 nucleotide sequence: TGTGCCAGCTCACCCCTCGGGGCCGAGGACACTGAAGCTTTCTTT. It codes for CASSPLGAEDTEAFF.

The CDR3 reads CASSYDPGTTETQYF. The DNA for the CDR3 is TGTGCCAGCAGTTACGATCCCGGCACTACCGAGACCCAGTACTTC. V is TRBV6-5 and J is TRBJ2-5, with D uncertain. Germline V gene sequence: CDR1 MNHEY, CDR2 SVGAGI. V lost 2 bases and J 5 bases, leaving 15 bases between the germline ends. The CDR3 contains 15 residues.

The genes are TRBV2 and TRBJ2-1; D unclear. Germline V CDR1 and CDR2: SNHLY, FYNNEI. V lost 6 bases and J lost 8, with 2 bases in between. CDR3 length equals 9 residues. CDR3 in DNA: TGTGCCAGCAGCTATGAGCAGTTCTTC. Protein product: CASSYEQFF.

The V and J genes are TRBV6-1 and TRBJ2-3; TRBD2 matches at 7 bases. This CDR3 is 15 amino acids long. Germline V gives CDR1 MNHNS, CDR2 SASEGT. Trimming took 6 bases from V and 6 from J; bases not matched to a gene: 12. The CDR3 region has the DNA TGTGCCAGCAGCGGGACGGGGGGACTCCGGGATACGCAGTATTTT. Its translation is CASSGTGGLRDTQYF.

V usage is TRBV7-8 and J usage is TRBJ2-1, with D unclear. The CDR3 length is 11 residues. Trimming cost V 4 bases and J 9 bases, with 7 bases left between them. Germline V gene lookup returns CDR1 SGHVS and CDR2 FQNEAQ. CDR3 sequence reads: CASSSLSEQFF. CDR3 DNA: TGTGCCAGCAGCTCGTTGAGTGAGCAGTTCTTC. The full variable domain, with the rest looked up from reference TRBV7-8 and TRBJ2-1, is GAGVSQSPRYKVAKRGQDVALRCDPISGHVSLFWYQQALGQGPEFLTYFQNEAQLDKSGLPSDRFFAERPEGSVSTLKIQRTQQEDSAVYLCASSSLSEQFFGPGTRLTVL.

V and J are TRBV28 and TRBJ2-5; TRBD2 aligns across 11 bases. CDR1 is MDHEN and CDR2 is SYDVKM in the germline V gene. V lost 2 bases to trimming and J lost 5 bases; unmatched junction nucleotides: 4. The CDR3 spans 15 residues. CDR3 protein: CASSLGGTSGETQYF. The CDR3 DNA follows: TGTGCCAGCAGTTTAGGGGGGACTAGCGGTGAGACCCAGTACTTC.

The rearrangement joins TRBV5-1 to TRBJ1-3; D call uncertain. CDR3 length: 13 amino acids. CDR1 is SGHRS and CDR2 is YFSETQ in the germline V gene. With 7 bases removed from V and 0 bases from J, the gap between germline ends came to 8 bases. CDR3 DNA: TGCGCCAGCTCCCAGCTCTCTGGAAACACCATATATTTT. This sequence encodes CASSQLSGNTIYF.

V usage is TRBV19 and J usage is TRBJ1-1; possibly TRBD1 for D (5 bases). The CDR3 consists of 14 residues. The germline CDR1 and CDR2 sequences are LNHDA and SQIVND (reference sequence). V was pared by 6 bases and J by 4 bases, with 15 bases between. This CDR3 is CASRRPMGGTEAFF. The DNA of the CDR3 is TGTGCCAGTAGGAGACCTATGGGGGGCACTGAAGCTTTCTTT.

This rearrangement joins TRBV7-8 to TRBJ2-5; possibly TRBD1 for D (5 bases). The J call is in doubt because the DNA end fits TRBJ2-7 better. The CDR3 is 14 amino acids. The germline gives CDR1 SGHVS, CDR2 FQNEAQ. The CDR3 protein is CASSLSRAALEQYF. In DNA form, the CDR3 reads TGTGCCAGCAGCTTAAGCAGGGCCGCCCTCGAGCAGTACTTC.

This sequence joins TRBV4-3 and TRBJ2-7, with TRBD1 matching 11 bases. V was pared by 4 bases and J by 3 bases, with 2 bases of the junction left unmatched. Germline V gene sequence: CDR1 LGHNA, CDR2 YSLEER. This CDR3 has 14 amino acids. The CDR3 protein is CASSRGTGGYEQYF. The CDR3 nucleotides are TGCGCCAGCAGCCGCGGGACAGGGGGCTACGAGCAGTACTTC.

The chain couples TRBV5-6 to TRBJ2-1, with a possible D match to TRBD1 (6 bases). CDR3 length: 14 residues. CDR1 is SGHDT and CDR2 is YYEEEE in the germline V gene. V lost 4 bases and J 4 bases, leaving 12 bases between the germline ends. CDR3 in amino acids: CASSVWGPYNEQFF. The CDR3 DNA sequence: TGTGCCAGCAGCGTGTGGGGGCCTTACAATGAGCAGTTCTTC.

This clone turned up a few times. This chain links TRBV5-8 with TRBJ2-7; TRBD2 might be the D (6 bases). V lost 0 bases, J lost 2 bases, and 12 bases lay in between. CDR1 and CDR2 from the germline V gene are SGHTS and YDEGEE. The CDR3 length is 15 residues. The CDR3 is CASSLAGGYTYEQYF. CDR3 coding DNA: TGTGCCAGCAGCTTGGCCGGGGGTTACACCTACGAGCAGTACTTC.

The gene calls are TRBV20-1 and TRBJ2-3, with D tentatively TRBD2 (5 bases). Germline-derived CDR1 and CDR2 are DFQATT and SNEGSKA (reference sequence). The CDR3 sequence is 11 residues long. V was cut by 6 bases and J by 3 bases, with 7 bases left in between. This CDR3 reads CSAGLTDTQYF. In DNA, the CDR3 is TGCAGTGCAGGACTGACAGATACGCAGTATTTT.

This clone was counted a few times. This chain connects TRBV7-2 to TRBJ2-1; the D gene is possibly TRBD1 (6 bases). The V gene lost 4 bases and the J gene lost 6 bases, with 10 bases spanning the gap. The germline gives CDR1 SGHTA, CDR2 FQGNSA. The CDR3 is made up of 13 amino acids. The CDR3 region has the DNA TGTGCCAGCAGCTATGACAGGAGCAATGAGCAGTTCTTC. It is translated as CASSYDRSNEQFF.

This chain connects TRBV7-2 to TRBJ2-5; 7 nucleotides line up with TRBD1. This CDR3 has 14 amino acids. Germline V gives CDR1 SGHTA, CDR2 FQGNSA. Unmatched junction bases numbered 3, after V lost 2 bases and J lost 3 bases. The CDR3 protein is CASSLQGDKETQYF. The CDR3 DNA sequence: TGTGCCAGCAGCTTACAGGGGGACAAAGAGACCCAGTACTTC.

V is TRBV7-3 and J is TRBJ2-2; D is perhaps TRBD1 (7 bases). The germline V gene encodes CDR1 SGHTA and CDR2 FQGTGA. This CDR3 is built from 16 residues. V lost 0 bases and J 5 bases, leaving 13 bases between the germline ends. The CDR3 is CASSLTEGAGTGELFF. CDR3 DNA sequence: TGTGCCAGCAGCTTAACAGAGGGGGCGGGGACCGGGGAGCTGTTTTTT.